A selection of T cell receptor beta chains follows, all from one sample in a study of T cell repertoires in cytomegalovirus infection. MiXCR, applied by TCRdb to the reads, yields one record per CDR3 protein. Among roughly 320,000 distinct CDR3 sequences, about 9.1% were seen once, and the ten largest hold approximately 2.4%. Sequenced material: PBMCs. These receptors all stem from a human donor in good health (CMV status not recorded). Some clones in this sample may be carry-over from other donors' samples. Each CDR3 is given with its conserved first and last residue. A D gene is named only where the DNA matches it firmly. Clone size is given for some rows only: seen once, a few or many times, or a class if the clone is expanded.

TRBJ1-1 | TRBD1 | many | TRBV5-6 | TGTGCCAGCAGCTCCCCCGGGACAGGGGGGAACACTGAAGCTTTCTTT | CASSSPGTGGNTEAFF
TRBJ2-5 | NA | many | TRBV15 | TGTGCCACCAGTAGGACTCGTGAGGGAGAGACCCAGTACTTC | CATSRTREGETQYF
TRBJ2-1 | TRBD2 | NA | TRBV12-3/TRBV12-4 | TGTGCCAGCAGTTTGAGCGGGGGGAACTACAATGAGCAGTTCTTC | CASSLSGGNYNEQFF
TRBJ2-1 | NA | many | TRBV12-3/TRBV12-4 | TGTGCCAGCAGTGACCCTGGGGGGCGCGTGAATGAGCAGTTCTTC | CASSDPGGRVNEQFF
TRBJ2-1 | TRBD1 | many | TRBV5-4 | TGTGCCAGCAGCTTGGAAGGGGACAGGGGAATCAATGAGCAGTTCTTC | CASSLEGDRGINEQFF
TRBJ2-3 | NA | many | TRBV7-2 | TGTGCCAGCAGCTTAGTAGGGCTCACAGATACGCAGTATTTT | CASSLVGLTDTQYF
TRBJ2-1 | NA | many | TRBV19 | TGTGCCAGCATGAATCTGCGGAGCTCCTACAATGAGCAGTTCTTC | CASMNLRSSYNEQFF
TRBJ1-2 | NA | many | TRBV6-2/TRBV6-3 | TGTGCCAGCAGGAGACAGACATCTAGCTATGGCTACACCTTC | CASRRQTSSYGYTF
TRBJ1-2 | NA | many | TRBV10-3 | TGTGCCATCAGTCAGAGAGGGGGTAGCTACACCTTC | CAISQRGGSYTF
TRBJ2-5 | NA | few | TRBV19 | TGTGCCAGTAACGAACAGGGTCGGGAGACCCAGTACTTC | CASNEQGRETQYF
TRBJ2-5 | TRBD2 | many | TRBV6-1 | TGTGCCAGCAGTGAAGCAGCGGGGGGCCAAGAGACCCAGTACTTC | CASSEAAGGQETQYF
TRBJ2-7 | NA | few | TRBV18 | TGTGCCAGCTCACCCGGTCGGGGGGCCGGGCTCGAGCAGTACTTC | CASSPGRGAGLEQYF
TRBJ2-3 | NA | many | TRBV29-1 | TGCAGCGTTGAAATGTTTGCCCTGGTCCTTTCTACGCAGTATTTT | CSVEMFALVLSTQYF
TRBJ2-1 | NA | many | TRBV2 | TGTGCCAGCAGGGGTATCGCGGGGAGCTCCTACAATGAGCAGTTCTTC | CASRGIAGSSYNEQFF
TRBJ2-5 | NA | few | TRBV5-4 | TGTGCCAGCAGAAGGGGCCAAGAGACCCAGTACTTC | CASRRGQETQYF
TRBJ1-6 | TRBD1 | many | TRBV6-2/TRBV6-3 | TGTGCCAGCAGTTCCGGGACAGGGGTGAGCTCCTATAATTCACCCCTCCACTTT | CASSSGTGVSSYNSPLHF